The 20 T cell receptor beta chains below were found in one sample sequenced in a study of cytomegalovirus exposure and HLA in healthy donors. This PCR relied on a set of 60 Vbeta primers and 13 Jbeta primers. The protocol was immunoSEQ multiplex PCR, while the TCRdb copy is restricted to in-frame clones and leaves out a portion. The sample records approximately 200,000 clones, more than 70% being singletons. The sample taken for sequencing was PBMCs. The receptors derive from a human donor in good health.

A note on this clone: Other nucleotide sequences from this sample produce the same CDR3. The V call is TRBV5-4, the J call TRBJ2-1, with D maybe TRBD1 (7 bases). The germline V and J ends were trimmed by 7 bases and 8 bases, with 19 bases remaining between them. The CDR3 consists of 14 residues. The germline V gene encodes CDR1 SGHNT and CDR2 YYREEE (reference sequence). CDR3 sequence (DNA): TGTGCCAGCTCCGGAGGGGGCGCTTTAGATGAGCAGTTCTTC. Residues: CASSGGGALDEQFF. The complete variable domain, with remaining parts taken from reference TRBV5-4 and TRBJ2-1, reads ETGVTQSPTHLIKTRGQQVTLRCSSQSGHNTVSWYQQALGQGPQFIFQYYREEENGRGNFPPRFSGLQFPNYSSELNVNALELDDSALYLCASSGGGALDEQFFGPGTRLTVL.

The J gene is TRBJ1-3, the V gene TRBV2, with a weak D call TRBD1 (6 bases). Trimming pared 7 bases from V and 2 bases from J, leaving 9 bases between. The CDR3 extends over 13 amino acids. Germline-derived CDR1 and CDR2 are SNHLY and FYNNEI. This CDR3 reads CASMGGPGNTIYF. CDR3 DNA: TGTGCCAGCATGGGGGGGCCTGGAAACACCATATATTTT.

The J gene is TRBJ1-3, the V gene TRBV7-8; D remains unclear. CDR1 and CDR2 (germline): SGHVS, FQNEAQ. V dropped 8 bases and J dropped 0 bases, with 5 bases sitting between them. The length of the CDR3 is 12 residues. The CDR3 loop reads CASSFSGNTIYF. CDR3 sequence (DNA): TGTGCCAGCTCTTTCTCTGGAAACACCATATATTTT.

This clone showed up just once. The chain has TRBV19 and TRBJ1-5, with 9 bases matching TRBD1. The CDR3 has 19 amino acids. V lost 6 bases, J lost 0 bases, and 15 bases stayed unmatched. Germline V lookup: CDR1 LNHDA, CDR2 SQIVND (reference sequence). CDR3 DNA sequence: TGTGCCAGTAGCAACGCCGGGACAGGGAAATTAGGTAGCAATCAGCCCCAGCATTTT. This codes for CASSNAGTGKLGSNQPQHF.

V and J are TRBV5-1 and TRBJ2-7, with 7 bases fitting TRBD1. This CDR3 has 14 amino acids. V trimming: 4 bases; J trimming: 4 bases; junction bases outside the gene matches: 8. Germline CDR1 and CDR2: SGHRS and YFSETQ. The CDR3 protein is CASSQGDTLYEQYF. CDR3 bases: TGCGCCAGCAGCCAGGGGGACACCCTATACGAGCAGTACTTC.

CDR3 coding DNA: TGTGCCAGCAGCAATGACAGGGACACTGAAGCTTTCTTT. This translates into CASSNDRDTEAFF. This rearrangement joins TRBV7-6 to TRBJ1-1, with 7 bases identical to TRBD1. The CDR3 totals 13 residues. With V trimmed by 5 bases and J by 3 bases, 3 bases remained unmatched. Germline V lookup: CDR1 SGHVS, CDR2 FNYEAQ.

The chain is built from TRBV6-1 and TRBJ1-3; no clear D gene. V dropped 0 bases and J dropped 2 bases, with 8 bases sitting between them. Germline V gene sequence: CDR1 MNHNS, CDR2 SASEGT. This CDR3 spans 15 amino acids. DNA for the CDR3: TGTGCCAGCAGTGAAGCCGGGGTCGCTGGAAACACCATATATTTT. Translating gives CASSEAGVAGNTIYF.

This chain uses TRBV7-6 with TRBJ1-1; 7 bases fit TRBD1. The CDR3 length is 14 residues. CDR1 is SGHVS, CDR2 FNYEAQ, per germline. With 3 bases clipped from V and 1 base from J, the junction kept 2 bases outside the gene matches. The CDR3 DNA follows: TGTGCCAGCAGCTTGGGACAGCCGAACACTGAAGCTTTCTTT. It is translated as CASSLGQPNTEAFF.

The rearrangement joins TRBV7-2 to TRBJ2-3; no reliable D call. Trimming shortened V by 6 bases and J by 1 base, and 14 bases separated the two germline ends. CDR1 and CDR2 (germline): SGHTA, FQGNSA. CDR3 length: 15 amino acids. The CDR3 DNA reads as TGTGCCAGCAGTTCACGATACAGCCGCACAGATACGCAGTATTTT. Amino acid sequence: CASSSRYSRTDTQYF.

This chain joins TRBV7-9 and TRBJ1-4; the match to TRBD1 covers 9 bases. Losses at the gene ends were 5 bases for V and 8 bases for J; bases not matched to a gene: 6. This CDR3 is 14 amino acids long. Germline V gene data show CDR1 as SEHNR and CDR2 as FQNEAQ (reference sequence). CDR3 amino acids: CASSPDRGGEKLFF. In DNA, the CDR3 is TGTGCCAGCAGCCCGGACAGGGGAGGGGAAAAACTGTTTTTT.

This clone was observed a single time. The chain couples TRBV27 to TRBJ2-7; 13 nucleotides line up with TRBD2. Trimming cost V 3 bases and J 6 bases; bases outside gene matches: 2. There are 14 residues in the CDR3. The germline V gene encodes CDR1 MNHEY and CDR2 SMNVEV (reference sequence). Written as DNA, the CDR3 is TGTGCCAGCAGTTTGCGACTAGCGGGAGGCGAGCAGTACTTC. Its translation is CASSLRLAGGEQYF.

In its sample, this clone was seen once. This rearrangement joins TRBV19 to TRBJ2-1, with D perhaps TRBD1 (5 bases). Per germline, CDR1 LNHDA and CDR2 SQIVND (reference sequence). V was trimmed by 1 base and J by 0 bases, leaving 13 bases between them. The CDR3 has 17 amino acids. The CDR3 DNA sequence: TGTGCCAGTAGTATAGGACCAGGGCCGAGCTCCTACAATGAGCAGTTCTTC. Amino acid sequence: CASSIGPGPSSYNEQFF. Full variable domain (outside the CDR3, taken from reference TRBV19 and TRBJ2-1): DGGITQSPKYLFRKEGQNVTLSCEQNLNHDAMYWYRQDPGQGLRLIYYSQIVNDFQKGDIAEGYSVSREKKESFPLTVTSAQKNPTAFYLCASSIGPGPSSYNEQFFGPGTRLTVL.

The chain joins TRBV18 to TRBJ2-1; TRBD1 matches 7 bases. Germline trimming cut 0 bases from V and 0 bases from J; bases unmatched to any gene: 2. Germline V gene sequence: CDR1 KGHSH, CDR2 LQKENI. The CDR3 totals 16 residues. The CDR3 protein is CASSPPGGISYNEQFF. For the CDR3, the DNA is TGTGCCAGCTCACCACCAGGGGGCATCTCCTACAATGAGCAGTTCTTC.

The chain uses TRBV5-1 and TRBJ1-2; 9 bases align to TRBD1. CDR1 is SGHRS, CDR2 YFSETQ, per germline. The CDR3 has 14 residues. V lost 6 bases, J lost 4 bases, and 7 bases stayed unmatched. The CDR3 DNA is TGCGCCAGCAAACGGGACAGGGCCGGCTATGGCTACACCTTC. It is translated as CASKRDRAGYGYTF.

This rearrangement joins TRBV14 to TRBJ2-7; TRBD1 aligns across 8 bases. Trimming took 5 bases from V and 2 from J; bases not matched to a gene: 5. The CDR3 is 14 residues long. From germline, CDR1 is SGHDN and CDR2 FVKESK. CDR3 loop: CASSVGTGTYEQYF. The CDR3 DNA follows: TGTGCCAGCAGCGTCGGGACAGGAACCTACGAGCAGTACTTC. The complete variable domain, with remaining parts taken from reference TRBV14 and TRBJ2-7, reads EAGVTQFPSHSVIEKGQTVTLRCDPISGHDNLYWYRRVMGKEIKFLLHFVKESKQDESGMPNNRFLAERTGGTYSTLKVQPAELEDSGVYFCASSVGTGTYEQYFGPGTRLTVT.

The chain joins TRBV19 to TRBJ2-7; 9 bases match TRBD2. This CDR3 is 16 amino acids long. Germline values: CDR1 LNHDA, CDR2 SQIVND (reference sequence). V shed 5 bases, J shed 5 bases, and the junction held 13 bases outside the gene matches. As DNA, the CDR3 is TGTGCCAGTAGTCCAATTTTTAGCGGGAGATCCAACGAGCAGTACTTC. This encodes CASSPIFSGRSNEQYF.

The chain recombines TRBV7-9 with TRBJ1-5; D might be TRBD1 (5 bases). CDR1 SEHNR and CDR2 FQNEAQ come from the germline V gene (reference sequence). This CDR3 comprises 12 residues. Trimming left V 3 bases short and J 7 bases short, with 7 bases between. The CDR3 protein is CASSLAGQPQHF. The CDR3, as DNA: TGTGCCAGCAGCTTGGCAGGGCAGCCCCAGCATTTT.

The gene calls are TRBV9 and TRBJ2-5, with 9 bases aligning to TRBD2. The germline V gene encodes CDR1 SGDLS and CDR2 YYNGEE. This CDR3 has 16 residues. The V segment lost 0 bases and the J segment 2 bases; nucleotides outside the gene matches: 5. The CDR3 loop is CASSVAPAGGQETQYF. The CDR3 nucleotides are TGTGCCAGCAGCGTAGCCCCAGCGGGAGGACAAGAGACCCAGTACTTC.

The chain couples TRBV18 to TRBJ2-3; 7 positions agree with TRBD2. Germline CDR1 and CDR2: KGHSH and LQKENI. The CDR3 sequence is 14 residues long. The V and J ends lost 0 bases and 5 bases, in that order; junction bases with no gene match: 2. DNA of the CDR3: TGTGCCAGCTCACCACCCGGGACTAAAGATACGCAGTATTTT. Translating gives CASSPPGTKDTQYF.

About this clone itself: This same CDR3 is encoded by further DNA sequences in the sample. The DNA for the CDR3 is TGCAGCGTTGAAGTCACTAGCACAGATACGCAGTATTTT. Translation gives CSVEVTSTDTQYF. The chain combines TRBV29-1 with TRBJ2-3; unclear D gene. Looked up from germline, CDR1 is SQVTM and CDR2 is ANQGSEA. Between the trimmed V and J ends, which lost 1 base and 0 bases, there was a span of 5 bases. CDR3 length: 13 residues.